The 28 T cell receptor beta chains reported below all come from one sample, sequenced in a study of early T cells in non-severe SARS-CoV-2 infection. In TCRdb, the 5' RACE reads were re-called with MiXCR into one record per CDR3 protein. This sample has some 45,000 distinct CDR3 sequences, with 6% to 8.5% found just once. Specimen: whole blood. The receptors were sampled from an adult who was a healthcare worker with PCR-confirmed SARS-CoV-2 infection or an uninfected control (not recorded which).

The chain links TRBV12-3 or TRBV12-4 to TRBJ2-1; TRBD1 matches 8 bases. CDR3 length: 16 amino acids. J was trimmed by 8 bases and V by 6 bases; bases with no gene match: 15. The CDR3, as DNA: TGTGCCAGCAGCCCTCTAGCCGGGACAGGTTTCGATGAGCAGTTCTTC. Its protein is CASSPLAGTGFDEQFF.

There are a few counts of this clonotype. The V and J genes are TRBV7-9 and TRBJ2-4; 7 nucleotides agree with TRBD2. Germline V lookup: CDR1 SEHNR, CDR2 FQNEAQ (reference sequence). V shed 5 bases and J 0 bases; nucleotides not matched to a gene: 4. The CDR3 runs to 15 residues. The CDR3: CASSRSGVAKNIQYF. The CDR3 nucleotides are TGTGCCAGCAGCCGGAGCGGGGTAGCCAAAAACATTCAGTACTTC.

This clonotype was counted many times. The rearrangement joins TRBV7-8 to TRBJ2-1, with a weak D call TRBD2 (5 bases). V lost 6 bases to trimming and J lost 9 bases, with 12 bases between them. The germline V gene has CDR1 SGHVS and CDR2 FQNEAQ. This CDR3 contains 12 residues. CDR3 coding DNA: TGTGCCAGCAGAGAGGGAGAGCTTGAGCAGTTCTTC. Translation: CASREGELEQFF.

This clonotype is categorized as medium-sized. This sequence joins TRBV2 and TRBJ2-5; D unclear. The CDR3 has 14 residues. Germline values: CDR1 SNHLY, CDR2 FYNNEI. V lost 0 bases and J lost 2, with 7 bases in between. CDR3 DNA: TGTGCCAGCAGTGAAGCCCTAGGACAAGAGACCCAGTACTTC. Its protein is CASSEALGQETQYF.

This clonotype occurred many times. The chain has TRBV20-1 and TRBJ2-3; 8 nucleotides line up with TRBD2. V dropped 3 bases and J dropped 0; count of bases not matched to a gene: 8. Germline V gene data show CDR1 as DFQATT and CDR2 as SNEGSKA (reference sequence). This CDR3 comprises 16 residues. The DNA for the CDR3 is TGCAGTGCTAGTGGACTGACGGGGGGGAGCACAGATACGCAGTATTTT. Protein: CSASGLTGGSTDTQYF.

This clonotype was counted ten times or more. The chain is built from TRBV5-1 and TRBJ1-1, with D possibly TRBD1 on 5 matching bases. V lost 3 bases, J lost 0 bases, and 15 bases lay in between. Germline-derived CDR1 and CDR2 are SGHRS and YFSETQ. The CDR3 sequence is 16 residues long. Here the CDR3 reads CASSSGPLTMNTEAFF. CDR3 DNA sequence: TGCGCCAGCAGCTCGGGACCACTTACAATGAACACTGAAGCTTTCTTT.

This clonotype has at least ten counts. The chain combines TRBV5-1 with TRBJ2-3, with D possibly matching TRBD1 (6 bases). The CDR3 runs 14 residues. Germline assignment: CDR1 SGHRS and CDR2 YFSETQ. With 2 bases removed from V and 4 bases from J, the gap between germline ends came to 11 bases. For the CDR3, the DNA is TGCGCCAGCAGCTTTTTACAGGGTGCAGATACGCAGTATTTT. This codes for CASSFLQGADTQYF.

This clonotype occurred a few times. This chain connects TRBV12-3 or TRBV12-4 to TRBJ1-5, with 7 nucleotides matching TRBD1. This CDR3 is 13 amino acids long. V shed 6 bases, J shed 3 bases, and the junction held 2 bases outside the gene matches. The CDR3 sequence is CASRGQNNQPQHF. For the CDR3, the DNA is TGTGCCAGCAGGGGACAGAACAATCAGCCCCAGCATTTT.

The sample holds a few counts of this clonotype. This sequence joins TRBV6-2 or TRBV6-3 and TRBJ1-1; possible D gene TRBD1, 6 bases. Germline CDR1 and CDR2: MNHEY and SVGEGT. The CDR3 has 15 residues. V lost 6 bases, J lost 6 bases, and 20 bases lay in between. CDR3 bases: TGTGCCAGCAGCCCCGGACAGCCGTTCCTTCCTGAAGCTTTCTTT. It codes for CASSPGQPFLPEAFF.

This clonotype was counted only a few times. The rearrangement links TRBV29-1 to TRBJ2-1; D call uncertain. V was clipped by 7 bases and J by 2 bases, with 15 bases between them. There are 14 residues in the CDR3. Looked up from germline, CDR1 is SQVTM and CDR2 is ANQGSEA. CDR3 protein: CSDRMAEAYNEQFF. DNA for the CDR3: TGCAGCGACCGTATGGCGGAAGCCTACAATGAGCAGTTCTTC.

The genes are TRBV7-2 and TRBJ1-4; D gene unclear. V shed 2 bases and J shed 6 bases, with 4 bases lying between them. Germline CDR1 reads SGHTA; CDR2 reads FQGNSA. The CDR3 is made up of 12 amino acids. The CDR3 bases are TGTGCCAGCAGCTTAATCTATGAAAAACTGTTTTTT. Its translation: CASSLIYEKLFF.

This chain connects TRBV19 to TRBJ2-3; TRBD2 aligns across 10 bases. Germline-derived CDR1 and CDR2 are LNHDA and SQIVND (reference sequence). Unmatched junction bases numbered 8, after V lost 8 bases and J lost 0 bases. The CDR3 contains 16 residues. Written as DNA, the CDR3 is TGTGCCAGTTCCTTCACAGCGGGGGGGAGCACAGATACGCAGTATTTT. Translated, it gives CASSFTAGGSTDTQYF.

The chain is built from TRBV4-3 and TRBJ2-3; TRBD2 is a possible D gene (6 bases). The length of the CDR3 is 14 residues. CDR1 is LGHNA and CDR2 is YSLEER in the germline V gene. The ends were cut back, 4 bases at V and 8 bases at J, with 16 bases in the middle. CDR3 region: CASSRAYAGSTQYF. The CDR3 DNA is TGCGCCAGCAGCCGTGCATACGCGGGGAGTACGCAGTATTTT.

This clonotype was seen at least ten times. J is TRBJ2-5 and V is TRBV11-2; TRBD1 might be the D (6 bases). This CDR3 comprises 16 residues. Germline CDR1 is SGHAT and CDR2 is FQNNGV. V gave up 1 base and J gave up 2 bases, with 14 bases separating them. CDR3 in amino acids: CASSLGLRQDQETQYF. The CDR3 DNA reads TGTGCCAGCAGCTTAGGGTTGAGACAGGATCAAGAGACCCAGTACTTC.

CDR3 protein: CASSGETYEQYF. The CDR3, as DNA: TGTGCCAGCAGCGGAGAGACCTACGAGCAGTACTTC. The chain couples TRBV11-2 to TRBJ2-7; D gene ambiguous. CDR1 is SGHAT and CDR2 is FQNNGV in the germline V gene. Trimming shortened V by 5 bases and J by 2 bases, and 7 bases separated the two germline ends. The CDR3 length is 12 residues.

The V call is TRBV4-3, the J call TRBJ1-1; TRBD1 aligns across 7 bases. V trimming: 4 bases; J trimming: 1 base; junction bases outside the gene matches: 6. The CDR3 totals 15 residues. CDR1 is LGHNA, CDR2 YSLEER, per germline. The CDR3 here is CASSRENRGNTEAFF. The CDR3 nucleotides are TGCGCCAGCAGCCGAGAAAACAGGGGGAACACTGAAGCTTTCTTT.

The CDR3, as DNA: TGTGCCAGCAGCAAAGTTTCGACACTTTTCCGGGACAGGATGAACACTGAAGCTTTCTTT. Its protein product is CASSKVSTLFRDRMNTEAFF. This sequence joins TRBV21-1 and TRBJ1-1; TRBD1 is the table's D call and was not checked against the DNA. TRBV21-1 is tagged as a pseudogene. The CDR3 is 20 amino acids.

The chain combines TRBV24-1 with TRBJ2-1; D is possibly TRBD2 (6 bases). The CDR3 contains 15 residues. V was shortened by 3 bases and J by 9 bases, with 17 bases between the two germline ends. The germline V gene has CDR1 KGHDR and CDR2 SFDVKD. CDR3 DNA: TGTGCCACCAGTGATAGGGGCGCTAAAGCGGGTGAGCAGTTCTTC. Amino acids: CATSDRGAKAGEQFF.

The V call is TRBV7-2, the J call TRBJ2-3; D ambiguous. V was clipped by 1 base and J by 4 bases, with 9 bases between them. The CDR3 consists of 14 residues. Germline CDR1 reads SGHTA; CDR2 reads FQGNSA. CDR3 loop: CASSLGGSSDTQYF. CDR3 DNA sequence: TGTGCCAGCAGCTTAGGTGGCAGCTCAGATACGCAGTATTTT.

This clonotype was observed many times. The rearrangement uses TRBV24-1 and TRBJ2-5; 8 nucleotides agree with TRBD2. Germline values: CDR1 KGHDR, CDR2 SFDVKD. Trimming took 3 bases from V and 10 from J; bases not matched to a gene: 0. CDR3 length: 11 amino acids. The CDR3 DNA follows: TGTGCCACCAGTGATCGGGGGGGCCAGTACTTC. Protein: CATSDRGGQYF.

This clonotype was recorded at least ten times. The gene calls are TRBV11-2 and TRBJ2-2; perhaps TRBD2 as D (6 bases). This CDR3 has 17 amino acids. CDR1 and CDR2 (germline): SGHAT, FQNNGV. The V end was cut by 0 bases, the J end by 1 base, with 12 bases between. Written as DNA, the CDR3 is TGTGCCAGCAGCTTAGATCTGGCAGCGGGGAACACCGGGGAGCTGTTTTTT. It yields the protein CASSLDLAAGNTGELFF.

In this sample, this clonotype turned up many times. The J gene is TRBJ2-7, the V gene TRBV7-9; 11 nucleotides agree with TRBD1. CDR1 SEHNR and CDR2 FQNEAQ come from the germline V gene (reference sequence). Trimming at V came to 2 bases and at J to 5 bases, leaving 8 bases not matched to a gene. This CDR3 is built from 16 residues. CDR3 amino acids: CASSLPTGTGGDEQYF. The CDR3 DNA is TGTGCCAGCAGCTTACCTACGGGGACAGGGGGGGACGAGCAGTACTTC.

This clonotype appeared many times. The CDR3 sequence: CASSHPGANTEAFF. The CDR3 DNA is TGCGCCAGCAGTCACCCGGGGGCTAACACTGAAGCTTTCTTT. The chain joins TRBV10-2 to TRBJ1-1, with D tentatively TRBD1 (6 bases). The CDR3 length is 14 residues. Germline V gene lookup returns CDR1 WSHSY and CDR2 SAAADI. The V gene lost 5 bases and the J gene lost 2 bases, with 12 bases spanning the gap.

Many counts were recorded for this clonotype. The chain uses TRBV3-1 and TRBJ1-1; D gene ambiguous. V was cut by 1 base and J by 4 bases, with 13 bases left in between. There are 15 residues in the CDR3. Germline CDR1 LGHDT, CDR2 YNNKEL (reference sequence). As DNA, the CDR3 is TGTGCCAGCAGCCAAGGATTCACGGACGCCACTGAAGCTTTCTTT. Encoded protein: CASSQGFTDATEAFF.

V and J are TRBV28 and TRBJ2-7; D is possibly TRBD1 (5 bases). Germline values: CDR1 MDHEN, CDR2 SYDVKM. The CDR3 contains 18 residues. Trimming took 2 bases from V and 0 from J, leaving 20 bases between them. CDR3 sequence (DNA): TGTGCCAGCAGTTTACTTTCCCAGGGATCCCCTTTCTCCTACGAGCAGTACTTC. Protein: CASSLLSQGSPFSYEQYF.

The chain recombines TRBV12-3 or TRBV12-4 with TRBJ2-5; the match to TRBD2 covers 8 bases. There are 13 residues in the CDR3. Trimming at V came to 5 bases and at J to 5 bases, leaving 4 bases not matched to a gene. The CDR3 sequence: CASSRGGEETQYF. As DNA, the CDR3 is TGTGCCAGCAGTCGGGGGGGCGAGGAGACCCAGTACTTC.

This clonotype was picked up a small number of times. V and J are TRBV27 and TRBJ2-1; TRBD2 matches at 7 bases. CDR1 is MNHEY and CDR2 is SMNVEV in the germline V gene (reference sequence). V trimming: 6 bases; J trimming: 0 bases; junction bases outside the gene matches: 2. The CDR3 has 14 amino acids. CDR3 region: CASSTGGSYNEQFF. The CDR3 bases are TGTGCCAGCAGCACGGGGGGCTCCTACAATGAGCAGTTCTTC.

This clonotype showed up many times. V and J are TRBV10-3 and TRBJ2-7, with D hard to call. Germline V gene data show CDR1 as ENHRY and CDR2 as SYGVKD. This CDR3 is 14 amino acids long. V gave up 2 bases and J gave up 3 bases, with 11 bases separating them. As DNA, the CDR3 is TGTGCCATCAGTGAGGAACAGCTGGACTACGAGCAGTACTTC. As protein: CAISEEQLDYEQYF.